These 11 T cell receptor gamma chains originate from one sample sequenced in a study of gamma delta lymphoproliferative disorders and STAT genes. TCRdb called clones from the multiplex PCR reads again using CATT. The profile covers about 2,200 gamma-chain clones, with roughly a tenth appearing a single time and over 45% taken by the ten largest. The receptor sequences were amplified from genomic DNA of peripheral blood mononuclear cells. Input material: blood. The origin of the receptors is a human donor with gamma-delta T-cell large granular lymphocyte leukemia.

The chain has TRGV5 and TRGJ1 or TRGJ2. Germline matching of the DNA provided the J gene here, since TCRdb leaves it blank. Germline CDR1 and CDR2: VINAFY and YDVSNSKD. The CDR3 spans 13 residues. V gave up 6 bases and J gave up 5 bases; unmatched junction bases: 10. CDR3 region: CATWPKGDYKKLF. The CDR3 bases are TGTGCCACCTGGCCCAAGGGGGATTATAAGAAACTCTTT.

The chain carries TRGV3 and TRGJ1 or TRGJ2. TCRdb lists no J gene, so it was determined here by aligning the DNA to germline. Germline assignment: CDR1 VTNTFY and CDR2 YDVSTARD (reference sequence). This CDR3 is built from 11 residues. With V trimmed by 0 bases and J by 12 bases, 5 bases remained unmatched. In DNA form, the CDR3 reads TGTGCCACCTGGGACAGGCCGCGGAAACTCTTT. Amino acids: CATWDRPRKLF.

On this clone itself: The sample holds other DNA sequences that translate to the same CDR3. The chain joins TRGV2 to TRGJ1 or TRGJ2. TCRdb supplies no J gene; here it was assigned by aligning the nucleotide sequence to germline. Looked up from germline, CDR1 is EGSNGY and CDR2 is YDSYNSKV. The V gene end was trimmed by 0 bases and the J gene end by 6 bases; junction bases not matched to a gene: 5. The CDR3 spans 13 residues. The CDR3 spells CATWDGLGYKKLF. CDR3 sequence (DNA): TGTGCCACCTGGGACGGGCTCGGTTATAAGAAACTCTTT.

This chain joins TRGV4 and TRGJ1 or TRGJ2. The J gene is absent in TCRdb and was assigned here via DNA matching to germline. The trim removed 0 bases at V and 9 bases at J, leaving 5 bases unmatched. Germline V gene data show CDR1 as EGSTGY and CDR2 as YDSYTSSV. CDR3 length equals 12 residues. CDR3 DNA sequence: TGTGCCACCTGGGATGGGAATGGTAAGAAACTCTTT. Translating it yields CATWDGNGKKLF.

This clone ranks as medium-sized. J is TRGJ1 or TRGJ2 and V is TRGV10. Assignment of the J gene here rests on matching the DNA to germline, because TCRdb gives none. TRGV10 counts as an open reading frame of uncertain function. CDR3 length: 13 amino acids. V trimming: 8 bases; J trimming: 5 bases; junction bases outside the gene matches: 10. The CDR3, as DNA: TGTGCTGCGTGGGATTCTAACGATTATAAGAAACTCTTT. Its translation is CAAWDSNDYKKLF.

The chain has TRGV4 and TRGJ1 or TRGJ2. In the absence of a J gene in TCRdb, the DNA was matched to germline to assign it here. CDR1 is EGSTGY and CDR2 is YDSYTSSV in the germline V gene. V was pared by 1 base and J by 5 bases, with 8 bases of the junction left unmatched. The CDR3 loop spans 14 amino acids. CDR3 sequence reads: CATWDGAWDYKKLF. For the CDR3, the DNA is TGTGCCACCTGGGATGGCGCGTGGGATTATAAGAAACTCTTT.

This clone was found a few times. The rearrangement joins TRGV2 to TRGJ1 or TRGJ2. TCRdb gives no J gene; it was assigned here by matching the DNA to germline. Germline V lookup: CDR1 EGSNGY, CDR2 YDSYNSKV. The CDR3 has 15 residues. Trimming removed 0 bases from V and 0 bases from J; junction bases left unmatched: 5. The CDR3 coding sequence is TGTGCCACCTGGGACGGGTTCGCGAATTATTATAAGAAACTCTTT. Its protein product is CATWDGFANYYKKLF.

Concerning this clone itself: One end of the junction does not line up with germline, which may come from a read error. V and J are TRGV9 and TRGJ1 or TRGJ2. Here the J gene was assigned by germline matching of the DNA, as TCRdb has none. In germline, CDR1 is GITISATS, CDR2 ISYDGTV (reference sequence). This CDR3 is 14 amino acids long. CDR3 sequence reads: CALWKVGSLGKKLF. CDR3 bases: TGTGCCTTGTGGAAGGTAGGCTCATTGGGTAAGAAACTCTTT.

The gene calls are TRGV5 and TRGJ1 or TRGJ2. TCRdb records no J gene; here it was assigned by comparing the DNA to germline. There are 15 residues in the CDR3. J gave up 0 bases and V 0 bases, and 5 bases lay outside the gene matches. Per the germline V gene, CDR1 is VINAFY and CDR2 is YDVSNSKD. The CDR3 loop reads CATWDRHRNYYKKLF. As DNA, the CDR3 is TGTGCCACCTGGGACAGGCATCGGAATTATTATAAGAAACTCTTT.

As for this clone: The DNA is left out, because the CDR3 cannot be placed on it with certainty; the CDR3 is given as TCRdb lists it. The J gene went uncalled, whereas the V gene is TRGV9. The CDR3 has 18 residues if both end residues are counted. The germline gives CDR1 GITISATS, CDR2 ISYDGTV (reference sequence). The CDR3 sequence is CALWEVQIRNSLAVEQHF.

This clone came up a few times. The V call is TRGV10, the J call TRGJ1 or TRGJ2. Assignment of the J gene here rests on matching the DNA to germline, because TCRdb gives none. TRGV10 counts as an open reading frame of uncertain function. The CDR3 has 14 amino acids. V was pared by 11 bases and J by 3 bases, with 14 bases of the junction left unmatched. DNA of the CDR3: TGTGCTGCGGGGAAACATGTCCGTTATTATAAGAAACTCTTT. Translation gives CAAGKHVRYYKKLF.